The 19 T cell receptor beta chains listed next were all sequenced from one sample in a study of T cell responses to AZD1222 COVID-19 vaccine. This table comes from immunoSEQ multiplex PCR, and its TCRdb copy is limited to in-frame clones, with some not included. The table has 150,000 to 200,000 clones, approximately 93% seen once. Material: peripheral blood, obtained on day 0 of AZD1222 vaccination. Receptors were obtained from an adult in good health.

This sequence joins TRBV7-2 and TRBJ1-2, with D perhaps matching TRBD1 (5 bases). Looked up from germline, CDR1 is SGHTA and CDR2 is FQGNSA. This CDR3 is built from 14 residues. Between the trimmed V and J ends, which lost 1 base and 8 bases, there was a span of 14 bases. The CDR3 nucleotides read TGTGCCAGCAGCTTAGGGGGGTCCCAAACCGGCTACACCTTC. It encodes CASSLGGSQTGYTF.

CDR3 amino acids: CASRAVYEQYF. The CDR3 bases are TGTGCCAGCAGGGCTGTCTACGAGCAGTACTTC. This chain links TRBV5-8 with TRBJ2-7; D is uncertain. The CDR3 length is 11 residues. Trimming cost V 5 bases and J 3 bases, with 6 bases left between them. Germline V lookup: CDR1 SGHTS, CDR2 YDEGEE. The full variable domain, its missing parts supplied by reference TRBV5-8 and TRBJ2-7, is EAGVTQSPTHLIKTRGQQATLRCSPISGHTSVYWYQQALGLGLQFLLWYDEGEERNRGNFPPRFSGRQFPNYSSELNVNALELEDSALYLCASRAVYEQYFGPGTRLTVT.

The V call is TRBV29-1, the J call TRBJ1-5, with D perhaps TRBD1 (6 bases). Per the germline V gene, CDR1 is SQVTM and CDR2 is ANQGSEA. The CDR3 totals 12 residues. Trimming removed 4 bases at V and 6 bases at J, with 10 bases between. The CDR3 region is CSVGDMGQPQHF. Written as DNA, the CDR3 is TGCAGCGTTGGGGACATGGGTCAGCCCCAGCATTTT.

This clone appeared a single time. J is TRBJ1-5 and V is TRBV7-2; D possibly corresponds to TRBD1 (6 bases). The CDR3 is made up of 18 amino acids. Germline-derived CDR1 and CDR2 are SGHTA and FQGNSA. V gave up 0 bases and J gave up 4 bases, with 19 bases separating them. The CDR3 sequence: CASSLAGAGQYENQPQHF. The CDR3 DNA is TGTGCCAGCAGCTTAGCGGGGGCGGGGCAGTACGAAAATCAGCCCCAGCATTTT. The full variable domain, rest sourced from reference TRBV7-2 and TRBJ1-5, is GAGVSQSPSNKVTEKGKDVELRCDPISGHTALYWYRQSLGQGLEFLIYFQGNSAPDKSGLPSDRFSAERTGGSVSTLTIQRTQQEDSAVYLCASSLAGAGQYENQPQHFGDGTRLSIL.

CDR3 residues: CATSVKNQPQHF. Here the CDR3 DNA reads TGTGCCACTTCCGTTAAGAATCAGCCCCAGCATTTT. J is TRBJ1-5 and V is TRBV6-5, with D unresolved. This CDR3 is 12 amino acids long. From germline, CDR1 is MNHEY and CDR2 SVGAGI. Trimming stripped 10 bases from V and 4 bases from J, with 11 bases between.

This clone was counted a single time. V gene TRBV19 combines with J gene TRBJ1-4; D gene ambiguous. There are 14 residues in the CDR3. The V end was cut by 6 bases, the J end by 0 bases, with 8 bases between. Germline loops: CDR1 LNHDA, CDR2 SQIVND (reference sequence). The CDR3, as DNA: TGTGCCAGTAGGGGTGTAGCAACTAATGAAAAACTGTTTTTT. Translated, it gives CASRGVATNEKLFF. Full variable domain (rest looked up from reference TRBV19 and TRBJ1-4): DGGITQSPKYLFRKEGQNVTLSCEQNLNHDAMYWYRQDPGQGLRLIYYSQIVNDFQKGDIAEGYSVSREKKESFPLTVTSAQKNPTAFYLCASRGVATNEKLFFGSGTQLSVL.

V gene TRBV19 combines with J gene TRBJ1-4, with D unresolved. Trimming removed 4 bases from V and 8 bases from J, with 17 bases in between. CDR1 LNHDA and CDR2 SQIVND come from the germline V gene (reference sequence). The CDR3 has 15 amino acids. This CDR3 is CASSNPPMVGEKLFF. In nucleotides, the CDR3 is TGTGCCAGTAGTAACCCCCCGATGGTGGGAGAAAAACTGTTTTTT.

The J gene is TRBJ2-7, the V gene TRBV6-5, with 8 bases matching TRBD1. V dropped 6 bases and J dropped 5; count of bases not matched to a gene: 6. From germline, CDR1 is MNHEY and CDR2 SVGAGI. This CDR3 contains 13 residues. In DNA form, the CDR3 reads TGTGCCAGCAGACGGACAGGGCTCAACGAGCAGTACTTC. Protein sequence: CASRRTGLNEQYF.

The chain links TRBV18 to TRBJ1-3; D remains unclear. The CDR3 totals 14 residues. Deletions cut 1 base from V and 4 bases from J, with 8 bases between. Germline V gives CDR1 KGHSH, CDR2 LQKENI. This CDR3 is CASSPQGVGNTIYF. DNA of the CDR3: TGTGCCAGCTCACCACAGGGAGTAGGAAACACCATATATTTT.

The V and J genes are TRBV18 and TRBJ2-1; 11 bases match TRBD1. Germline V gives CDR1 KGHSH, CDR2 LQKENI. The length of the CDR3 is 15 residues. V lost 6 bases, J lost 6 bases, and 7 bases stayed unmatched. CDR3 sequence (DNA): TGTGCCAGCTCGCCTCGGACAGGGGGCTCCAATGAGCAGTTCTTC. It is translated as CASSPRTGGSNEQFF.

This clone came up a few times. The chain has TRBV6-2 or TRBV6-3 and TRBJ1-2, with a weak D call TRBD1 (6 bases). The CDR3 runs to 18 residues. Germline assignment: CDR1 MNHEY and CDR2 SVGEGT. V was cut by 6 bases and J by 2 bases, with 25 bases left in between. The CDR3 here is CASSRSSPRGQGNYGYTF. CDR3 in DNA: TGTGCCAGCAGCCGCTCCTCTCCCCGGGGGCAGGGGAACTATGGCTACACCTTC.

V gene TRBV9 combines with J gene TRBJ1-1, with 8 bases matching TRBD1. CDR3 length: 16 amino acids. Germline assignment: CDR1 SGDLS and CDR2 YYNGEE. With 0 bases clipped from V and 3 bases from J, the junction kept 7 bases outside the gene matches. The CDR3 coding sequence is TGTGCCAGCAGCGTAGGCAGGGGGCGCAGAGACACTGAAGCTTTCTTT. It codes for CASSVGRGRRDTEAFF. The whole variable domain, remainder taken from reference TRBV9 and TRBJ1-1, is DSGVTQTPKHLITATGQRVTLRCSPRSGDLSVYWYQQSLDQGLQFLIQYYNGEERAKGNILERFSAQQFPDLHSELNLSSLELGDSALYFCASSVGRGRRDTEAFFGQGTRLTVV.

V usage is TRBV6-5 and J usage is TRBJ1-5; D may be TRBD1 (6 bases). The CDR3 extends over 14 amino acids. Germline V gene sequence: CDR1 MNHEY, CDR2 SVGAGI. Trimming took off 8 bases at V and 6 bases at J, with 17 bases between the two ends. The CDR3 DNA reads TGTGCCAGCCGAGACAGGTTTGGGAGTCAGCCCCAGCATTTT. Translated, it gives CASRDRFGSQPQHF.

This chain uses TRBV4-2 with TRBJ1-3, with a tentative D call TRBD1 (6 bases). Germline CDR1 reads LGHNA; CDR2 reads YNFKEQ. The CDR3 covers 17 residues. V was clipped by 1 base and J by 0 bases, with 13 bases between them. Here the CDR3 reads CASSQGAGQTSGNTIYF. The CDR3 region has the DNA TGTGCCAGCAGCCAAGGGGCAGGACAGACCTCTGGAAACACCATATATTTT.

The chain uses TRBV27 and TRBJ2-7; 10 bases are a match to TRBD1. This CDR3 is 16 amino acids long. Germline V gene data show CDR1 as MNHEY and CDR2 as SMNVEV (reference sequence). With 6 bases clipped from V and 3 bases from J, the junction kept 11 bases outside the gene matches. The CDR3, as DNA: TGTGCCAGCAGCCCACTTGGGACAGGGGTTTTCTACGAGCAGTACTTC. The encoded protein is CASSPLGTGVFYEQYF.

V and J are TRBV5-1 and TRBJ2-3; 12 nucleotides match TRBD2. Germline CDR1 and CDR2: SGHRS and YFSETQ. V lost 0 bases, J lost 0 bases, and 5 bases stayed unmatched. The CDR3 contains 18 residues. As DNA, the CDR3 is TGCGCCAGCAGCTTGGCCCCTAGCGGGGGGGCGAGCACAGATACGCAGTATTTT. Its protein product is CASSLAPSGGASTDTQYF.

This sequence joins TRBV27 and TRBJ1-6, with D perhaps TRBD1 (5 bases). Trimming left V 7 bases short and J 0 bases short, with 10 bases between. Germline V gene lookup returns CDR1 MNHEY and CDR2 SMNVEV (reference sequence). This CDR3 contains 15 residues. The CDR3 DNA is TGTGCCAGCACCTTAGACAGCTCCTATAATTCACCCCTCCACTTT. This encodes CASTLDSSYNSPLHF.

J is TRBJ2-5 and V is TRBV7-2, with D possibly matching TRBD1 (6 bases). The CDR3 covers 14 residues. Between the trimmed V and J ends, which lost 1 base and 3 bases, there was a span of 9 bases. Germline CDR1 and CDR2: SGHTA and FQGNSA. The CDR3 DNA follows: TGTGCCAGCAGCTTAGGAGGGGGAAAAGAGACCCAGTACTTC. Translation: CASSLGGGKETQYF.

This clone was seen a single time. The V and J genes are TRBV5-4 and TRBJ2-1; tentative D call: TRBD2 (5 bases). CDR3 length equals 15 residues. The V gene's germline CDR1 is SGHNT and CDR2 YYREEE (reference sequence). V was trimmed by 3 bases and J by 3 bases, leaving 13 bases between them. CDR3 region: CASSSGSGFYNEQFF. In DNA, the CDR3 is TGTGCCAGCAGCTCCGGGTCGGGATTCTACAATGAGCAGTTCTTC.